This TCR beta chain appears in the sequencing data of a study of shared clonotypes between healthy human individuals. J gave up 6 bases and V 6 bases, and 9 bases lay outside the gene matches. Germline CDR1 SEHNR, CDR2 FQNEAQ (reference sequence). The CDR3 covers 15 residues. Several immunoSEQ plates received, in even portions, the genomic DNA of each subset. The sorted-subset replicate PCRs were given about 210 ng DNA, which is 27,000 or so T cell genomes. Profiling relied on immunoSEQ multiplex PCR, and the TCRdb table lists in-frame clones only, not all of them. Of about 2.1 million clones listed, 85% to 95% were seen once; the top ten hold around 1.7%. Naive CD8 cells lacked CD45RO and underwent positive selection for CCR7, leaving out terminally differentiated effector memory CD45RA+ cells.

Sequencing was performed on naive CD8+ T cells from PBMCs. J is TRBJ2-1 and V is TRBV7-9; 9 nucleotides align to TRBD1. The clonotype comes from a man between 18 and 29 years old in good health. Some clones in this sample may be carry-over from other donors' samples. CDR3 residues: CASRDGGDRVNEQFF. The DNA of the CDR3 is TGTGCCAGCAGGGACGGCGGGGACAGGGTCAATGAGCAGTTCTTC.